The clone carrying this TCR beta chain came up a few times. The antigen is undetermined. This sample was included in a study of Graves' ophthalmopathy and Graves' hyperthyroidism. General study results and limits: Blood samples also showed most expanded thyroid clonotypes exceeding 0.001 frequency. Using a 13-signature model, the authors split ophthalmopathy from stable hyperthyroidism, with around 85% sensitivity and roughly 83% specificity.

The CDR3 contains 15 residues. The junction had 3 bases not matched to a gene; V was cut back by 0 bases and J by 2 bases. Germline V gives CDR1 MGHRA, CDR2 YSYEKL. Clinical symptoms, serum thyroxine, TRAb, thyroid ultrasound and orbital computed tomography determined diagnosis. Researchers took RNA transcripts and amplified TCR beta CDR3 regions from them. HTBI-primed RT-PCR formed the first round, and a multiplex PCR formed the second. TCRdb re-analysed the multiplex PCR reads in MiXCR, keeping a single row per CDR3 protein. The data show 660,000 or so distinct CDR3 sequences, with approximately 39% seen just once and under 3.5% held by the top ten.

Source material: peripheral blood. The source is an adult man with Graves' ophthalmopathy. V gene TRBV4-1 combines with J gene TRBJ1-2, with 7 bases identical to TRBD1. The CDR3 coding sequence is TGCGCCAGCAGCCAAGATAAGGGGGCAAACTATGGCTACACCTTC. This encodes CASSQDKGANYGYTF.